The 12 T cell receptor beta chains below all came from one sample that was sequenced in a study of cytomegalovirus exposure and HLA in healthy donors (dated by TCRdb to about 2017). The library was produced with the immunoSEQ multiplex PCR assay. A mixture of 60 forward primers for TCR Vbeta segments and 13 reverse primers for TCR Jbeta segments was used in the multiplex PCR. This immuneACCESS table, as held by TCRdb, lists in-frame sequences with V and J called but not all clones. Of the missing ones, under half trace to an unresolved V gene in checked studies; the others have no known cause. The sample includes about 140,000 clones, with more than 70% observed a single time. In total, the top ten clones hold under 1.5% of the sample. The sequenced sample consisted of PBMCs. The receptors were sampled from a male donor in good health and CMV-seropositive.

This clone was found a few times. CDR3 nucleotide sequence: TGTGCCAGCAGCTCTCAGAGGGTCTTGGGCTACGAGCAGTACTTC. Translating it yields CASSSQRVLGYEQYF. The chain joins TRBV7-9 to TRBJ2-7; D possibly corresponds to TRBD2 (5 bases). The CDR3 spans 15 residues. V was pared by 4 bases and J by 3 bases, with 16 bases between. Germline CDR1 reads SEHNR; CDR2 reads FQNEAQ (reference sequence).

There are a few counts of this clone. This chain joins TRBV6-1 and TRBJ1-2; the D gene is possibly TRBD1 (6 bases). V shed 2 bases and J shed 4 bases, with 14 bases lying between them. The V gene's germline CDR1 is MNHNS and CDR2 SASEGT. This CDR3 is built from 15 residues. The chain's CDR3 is CASSESGAGAYGYTF. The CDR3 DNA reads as TGTGCCAGCAGTGAAAGCGGCGCGGGGGCCTATGGCTACACCTTC.

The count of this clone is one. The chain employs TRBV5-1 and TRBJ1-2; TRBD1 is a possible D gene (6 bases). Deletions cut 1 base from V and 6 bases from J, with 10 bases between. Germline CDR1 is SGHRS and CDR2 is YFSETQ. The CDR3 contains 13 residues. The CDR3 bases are TGCGCCAGCAGCTTGTCGGCAGGGGATGGCTACACCTTC. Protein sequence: CASSLSAGDGYTF.

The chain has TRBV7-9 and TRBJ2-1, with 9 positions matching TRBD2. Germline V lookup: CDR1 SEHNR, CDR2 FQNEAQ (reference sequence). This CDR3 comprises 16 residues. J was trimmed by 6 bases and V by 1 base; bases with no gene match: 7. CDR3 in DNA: TGTGCCAGCAGCTTAGAACCTAGCGGGGCCTCCAATGAGCAGTTCTTC. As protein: CASSLEPSGASNEQFF.

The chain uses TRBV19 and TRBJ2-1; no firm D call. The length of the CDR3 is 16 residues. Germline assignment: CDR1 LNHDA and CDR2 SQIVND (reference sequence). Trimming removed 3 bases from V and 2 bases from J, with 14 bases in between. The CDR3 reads CASSIGERSAYNEQFF. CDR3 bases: TGTGCCAGTAGTATTGGTGAGCGATCCGCCTACAATGAGCAGTTCTTC.

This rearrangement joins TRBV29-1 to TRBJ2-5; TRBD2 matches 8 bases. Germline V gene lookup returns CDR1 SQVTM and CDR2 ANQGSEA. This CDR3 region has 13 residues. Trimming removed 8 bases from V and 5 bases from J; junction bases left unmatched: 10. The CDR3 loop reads CSILGGAGETQYF. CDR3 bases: TGCAGCATCCTCGGGGGGGCCGGGGAGACCCAGTACTTC.

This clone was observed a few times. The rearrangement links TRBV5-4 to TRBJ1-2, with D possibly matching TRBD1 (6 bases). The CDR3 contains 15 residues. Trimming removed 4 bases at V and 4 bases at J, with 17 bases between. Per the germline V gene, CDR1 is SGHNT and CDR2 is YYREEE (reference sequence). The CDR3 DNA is TGTGCCAGCAGCCTCTCCGGGGGGCTGGGCTATGGCTACACCTTC. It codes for CASSLSGGLGYGYTF.

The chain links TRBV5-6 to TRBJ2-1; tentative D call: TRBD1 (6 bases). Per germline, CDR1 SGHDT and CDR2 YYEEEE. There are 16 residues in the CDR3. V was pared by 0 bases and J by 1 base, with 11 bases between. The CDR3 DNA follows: TGTGCCAGCAGCTTGGGGTACAGGGCATCCTACAATGAGCAGTTCTTC. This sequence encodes CASSLGYRASYNEQFF.

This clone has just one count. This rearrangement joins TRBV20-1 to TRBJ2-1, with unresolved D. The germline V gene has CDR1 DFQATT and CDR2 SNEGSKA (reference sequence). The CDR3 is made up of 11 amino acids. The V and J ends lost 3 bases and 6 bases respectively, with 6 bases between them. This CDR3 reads CSASPLNEQFF. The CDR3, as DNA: TGCAGTGCTAGCCCCCTCAATGAGCAGTTCTTC.

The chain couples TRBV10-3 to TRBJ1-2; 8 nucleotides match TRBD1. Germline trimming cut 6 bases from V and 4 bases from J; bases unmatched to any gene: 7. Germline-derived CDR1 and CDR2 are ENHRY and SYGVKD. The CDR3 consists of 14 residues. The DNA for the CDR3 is TGTGCCATCAGACCGGGACAGGCGACCTATGGCTACACCTTC. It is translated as CAIRPGQATYGYTF.

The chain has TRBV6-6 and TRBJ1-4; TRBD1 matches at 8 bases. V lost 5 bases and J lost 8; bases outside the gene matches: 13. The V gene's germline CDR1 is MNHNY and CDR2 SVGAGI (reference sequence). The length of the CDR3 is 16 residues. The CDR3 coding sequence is TGTGCCAGCAGTCCAACGAACACAGGGGGAGGAGAAAAACTGTTTTTT. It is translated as CASSPTNTGGGEKLFF.

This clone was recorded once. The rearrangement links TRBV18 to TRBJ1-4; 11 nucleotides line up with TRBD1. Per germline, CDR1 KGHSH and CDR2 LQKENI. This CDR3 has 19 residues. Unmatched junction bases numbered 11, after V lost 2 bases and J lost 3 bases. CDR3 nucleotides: TGTGCCAGCTCACCAGCCGGGACAGGGGGTTTCCAGGCTAATGAAAAACTGTTTTTT. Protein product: CASSPAGTGGFQANEKLFF.